These 20 T cell receptor beta chains came from one sample sequenced in a study of siplizumab effects on memory and regulatory T cells. TCRdb's table, derived via immunoSEQ multiplex PCR, lists solely in-frame clones and lacks some. The sample yields around 87,000 clones, 85% to 90% seen once. The sequenced sample consisted of CD4+ T cells sorted from blood. The origin of the receptors is a human donor in good health.

The V and J genes are TRBV28 and TRBJ2-1; perhaps TRBD2 as D (6 bases). Germline CDR1 MDHEN, CDR2 SYDVKM. Trimming pared 6 bases from V and 10 bases from J, leaving 13 bases between. The CDR3 runs 12 residues. CDR3 coding DNA: TGTGCCAGCAGGCTCGGGGGTGGGGAGCAGTTCTTC. Encoded protein: CASRLGGGEQFF.

V is TRBV6-1 and J is TRBJ2-2, with 8 bases matching TRBD2. The J segment lost 4 bases and the V segment lost 2 bases, leaving 9 bases of the junction unmatched. The CDR3 runs to 17 residues. The germline V gene encodes CDR1 MNHNS and CDR2 SASEGT. The CDR3 protein is CASSELSGSPPTGELFF. CDR3 DNA sequence: TGTGCCAGCAGTGAACTAAGCGGGAGTCCTCCCACCGGGGAGCTGTTTTTT.

J is TRBJ1-3 and V is TRBV30, with D maybe TRBD1 (5 bases). CDR1 is GTSNPN, CDR2 SVGIG, per germline (reference sequence). V was clipped by 1 base and J by 4 bases, with 20 bases between them. The CDR3 consists of 17 residues. CDR3 bases: TGTGCCTGGAGTGCCGTACCCCGCGGGACCCTCGGAAACACCATATATTTT. It is translated as CAWSAVPRGTLGNTIYF.

J is TRBJ2-6 and V is TRBV19, with D perhaps TRBD1 (5 bases). The germline CDR1 and CDR2 sequences are LNHDA and SQIVND (reference sequence). The V and J ends lost 3 bases and 0 bases respectively, with 18 bases between them. The CDR3 is 19 amino acids. CDR3 sequence reads: CASSMGPGPIYSGANVLTF. CDR3 nucleotides: TGTGCCAGTAGTATGGGGCCGGGCCCTATTTACTCTGGGGCCAACGTCCTGACTTTC.

The rearrangement joins TRBV19 to TRBJ1-2, with TRBD1 matching 9 bases. Germline lookup yields CDR1 LNHDA and CDR2 SQIVND (reference sequence). The CDR3 has 15 amino acids. V lost 6 bases and J lost 7; bases outside the gene matches: 12. CDR3 residues: CASSTTGGGMSGYTF. CDR3 nucleotides: TGTGCCAGTAGCACCACAGGGGGCGGGATGTCTGGCTACACCTTC.

The chain uses TRBV6-5 and TRBJ1-1; D not resolved. V was shortened by 8 bases and J by 1 base, with 17 bases between the two germline ends. The CDR3 has 15 amino acids. CDR1 and CDR2 from the germline V gene are MNHEY and SVGAGI. The CDR3 nucleotides are TGTGCCAGCCCTCGGCAGCAGAGTCCGAACACTGAAGCTTTCTTT. This sequence encodes CASPRQQSPNTEAFF.

In DNA form, the CDR3 reads TGTGCCAGTAGTTATGGGGTCGGAGTACAAGAGACCCAGTACTTC. Protein: CASSYGVGVQETQYF. The V call is TRBV19, the J call TRBJ2-5; the D is unclear. CDR1 LNHDA and CDR2 SQIVND come from the germline V gene (reference sequence). V lost 5 bases to trimming and J lost 2 bases, with 15 bases between them. The CDR3 has 15 residues.

A few counts support this clone. The chain has TRBV7-9 and TRBJ1-5; 7 bases match TRBD1. Per the germline V gene, CDR1 is SEHNR and CDR2 is FQNEAQ (reference sequence). V lost 5 bases, J lost 5 bases, and 0 bases stayed unmatched. The CDR3 is 12 amino acids. The CDR3 nucleotides read TGTGCCAGCAGCACAGGGGATCAGCCCCAGCATTTT. It is translated as CASSTGDQPQHF.

The rearrangement links TRBV28 to TRBJ2-5, with 7 positions matching TRBD1. CDR1 and CDR2 from the germline V gene are MDHEN and SYDVKM. The CDR3 length is 14 residues. Trimming cost V 5 bases and J 2 bases; bases outside gene matches: 5. The CDR3 protein is CASSPWDRQETQYF. The DNA of the CDR3 is TGTGCCAGCAGTCCATGGGACAGACAAGAGACCCAGTACTTC.

As concerns this clone: One end of the junction varies from germline; a read error may be responsible. This chain connects TRBV5-1 to TRBJ2-7, with D possibly called TRBD1 or TRBD2 (5 bases each). The CDR3 runs to 15 residues. Germline CDR1 and CDR2: SGHRS and YFSETQ. CDR3: CVSSLGDAHSYEQYF. The CDR3 DNA reads TGCGTCAGCAGCTTGGGGGACGCCCACTCCTACGAGCAGTACTTC.

The chain recombines TRBV28 with TRBJ1-5; no clear D. CDR3 length equals 15 residues. CDR1 is MDHEN and CDR2 is SYDVKM in the germline V gene. V was shortened by 8 bases and J by 0 bases, with 14 bases between the two germline ends. The CDR3 loop reads CASCKDYNSNQPQHF. In DNA, the CDR3 is TGTGCCAGCTGTAAGGACTATAATAGCAATCAGCCCCAGCATTTT.

The V call is TRBV6-5, the J call TRBJ2-7; 10 bases match TRBD2. V lost 6 bases to trimming and J lost 9 bases; unmatched junction nucleotides: 8. The CDR3 covers 13 residues. Germline CDR1 MNHEY, CDR2 SVGAGI. The DNA of the CDR3 is TGTGCCAGCAGCATTAGCGGGAGGTCGGCGCAGTACTTC. This encodes CASSISGRSAQYF.

This clone has more than one count but fewer than ten. The CDR3 sequence: CASKEGTNTGELFF. In nucleotides, the CDR3 is TGTGCCAGCAAAGAGGGAACGAACACCGGGGAGCTGTTTTTT. The rearrangement links TRBV6-1 to TRBJ2-2; TRBD2 is a possible D gene (5 bases). Between the trimmed V and J ends, which lost 7 bases and 0 bases, there was a span of 9 bases. Germline values: CDR1 MNHNS, CDR2 SASEGT. This CDR3 is built from 14 residues.

This rearrangement joins TRBV9 to TRBJ2-1, with D perhaps TRBD2 (6 bases). The CDR3 is 16 residues long. With 0 bases removed from V and 3 bases from J, the gap between germline ends came to 13 bases. In germline, CDR1 is SGDLS, CDR2 YYNGEE. The CDR3 DNA reads as TGTGCCAGCAGCGTAGCATTGGGCGGGAACTACAATGAGCAGTTCTTC. Residues: CASSVALGGNYNEQFF.

The chain uses TRBV7-6 and TRBJ2-5; D not resolved. This CDR3 comprises 17 residues. V lost 0 bases, J lost 1 base, and 15 bases lay in between. Per germline, CDR1 SGHVS and CDR2 FNYEAQ. This CDR3 reads CASSLAFTVKGQETQYF. CDR3 sequence (DNA): TGTGCCAGCAGCTTAGCGTTCACGGTAAAAGGCCAAGAGACCCAGTACTTC.

This clone came up once. The gene calls are TRBV19 and TRBJ1-5; 8 positions agree with TRBD1. The CDR3 has 15 amino acids. V was pared by 0 bases and J by 9 bases, with 7 bases of the junction left unmatched. Germline CDR1 reads LNHDA; CDR2 reads SQIVND (reference sequence). CDR3 sequence (DNA): TGTGCCAGTAGTATAGACCGGACAGGGCCGGCGCCCCAGCATTTT. Amino acid sequence: CASSIDRTGPAPQHF. Full variable domain (missing parts from reference TRBV19 and TRBJ1-5): DGGITQSPKYLFRKEGQNVTLSCEQNLNHDAMYWYRQDPGQGLRLIYYSQIVNDFQKGDIAEGYSVSREKKESFPLTVTSAQKNPTAFYLCASSIDRTGPAPQHFGDGTRLSIL.

On this clone itself: This may arise from a read error, as a much more abundant clone is one base away. This sample also contains other DNA sequences that code for the same CDR3. The rearrangement links TRBV5-1 to TRBJ1-1; D is unclear. Per the germline V gene, CDR1 is SGHRS and CDR2 is YFSETQ. The V gene lost 1 base and the J gene lost 5 bases, with 12 bases spanning the gap. The CDR3 has 14 residues. CDR3 in amino acids: CASSLTRSNTEAFF. The CDR3 nucleotides read TGCGCCAGCAGCTTGACAAGGTCAAATACTGAAGCTTTCTTT.

V usage is TRBV11-3 and J usage is TRBJ1-2; D might be TRBD1 (5 bases). The CDR3 is 14 amino acids. Trimming took 4 bases from V and 2 from J, leaving 11 bases between them. Germline CDR1 and CDR2: SGHNT and YENEEA. The CDR3 DNA is TGTGCCAGCAGCTCCCGGGACGGAAACTATGGCTACACCTTC. This sequence encodes CASSSRDGNYGYTF.

The chain employs TRBV30 and TRBJ2-2; TRBD2 matches 12 bases. V lost 3 bases and J lost 7; bases outside the gene matches: 3. Germline assignment: CDR1 GTSNPN and CDR2 SVGIG (reference sequence). This CDR3 region has 14 residues. CDR3 in DNA: TGTGCCTGGAGGACTAGCGGGAGCTTCGGGGAGCTGTTTTTT. This gives the protein CAWRTSGSFGELFF. The full variable domain, completed using reference TRBV30 and TRBJ2-2, is SQTIHQWPATLVQPVGSPLSLECTVEGTSNPNLYWYRQAAGRGLQLLFYSVGIGQISSEVPQNLSASRPQDRQFILSSKKLLLSDSGFYLCAWRTSGSFGELFFGEGSRLTVL.

This clone was observed once. The chain links TRBV19 to TRBJ2-6; TRBD1 is a possible D gene (6 bases). V shed 6 bases and J shed 2 bases, with 23 bases lying between them. CDR3 size: 19 residues. The germline V gene encodes CDR1 LNHDA and CDR2 SQIVND (reference sequence). The CDR3 sequence is CASRVIRDTSRPGANVLTF. The CDR3 DNA reads as TGTGCCAGTAGGGTAATCCGGGACACCTCCCGCCCTGGGGCCAACGTCCTGACTTTC.